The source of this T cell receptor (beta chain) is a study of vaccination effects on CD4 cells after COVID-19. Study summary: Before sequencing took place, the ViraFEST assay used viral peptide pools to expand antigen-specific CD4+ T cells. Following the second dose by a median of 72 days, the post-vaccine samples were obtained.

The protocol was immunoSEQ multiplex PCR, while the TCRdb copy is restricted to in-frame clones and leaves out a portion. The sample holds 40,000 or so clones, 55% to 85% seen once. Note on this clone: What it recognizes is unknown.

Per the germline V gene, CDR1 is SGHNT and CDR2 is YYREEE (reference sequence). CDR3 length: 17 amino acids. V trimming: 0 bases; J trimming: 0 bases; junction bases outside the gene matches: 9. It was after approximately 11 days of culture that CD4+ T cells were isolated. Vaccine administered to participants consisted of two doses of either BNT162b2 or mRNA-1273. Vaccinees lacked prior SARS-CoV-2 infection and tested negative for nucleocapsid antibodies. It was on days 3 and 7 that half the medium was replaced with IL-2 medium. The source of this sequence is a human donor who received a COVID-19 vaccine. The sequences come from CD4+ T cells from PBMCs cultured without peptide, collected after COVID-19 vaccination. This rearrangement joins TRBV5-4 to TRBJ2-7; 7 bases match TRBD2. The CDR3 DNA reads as TGTGCCAGCAGCTTGGGGCCTAGCGGCCTCAGCTCCTACGAGCAGTACTTC. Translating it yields CASSLGPSGLSSYEQYF.